A selection of T cell receptor beta chains follows, all from one sample in a study of T cells after posttransplantation cyclophosphamide. Sequencing used immunoSEQ multiplex PCR; TCRdb keeps in-frame clones, though not all of them. This repertoire lists approximately 5,100 clones without singletons; under 30% sits in the top ten. Sample: PBMCs, taken around 380 days after allogeneic stem cell transplant with posttransplant cyclophosphamide. These receptors came from a male patient between 60 and 69 years old who received an allogeneic stem cell transplant from a related donor, was CMV-positive, and had acute GVHD only. Certain T cells may be donor cells from the graft. CDR3s include the opening cysteine and the closing phenylalanine or tryptophan. D genes are given only for firm matches. A clone size is listed for some rows: how often the clone was seen (once, few, many), or a class if it is expanded.

D,V,J,length,size,DNA,CDR3
.,TRBV9,TRBJ1-4,15,many,TGTGCCAGCAGCGTAGGCTCAGGGGAGGGTGAAAAACTGTTTTTT,CASSVGSGEGEKLFF
.,TRBV18,TRBJ1-2,13,many,TGTGCCAGCAAGGGGGTAGAGAGCTATGGCTACACCTTC,CASKGVESYGYTF
.,TRBV6-5,TRBJ2-7,11,many,TGTGCCAGCAGTGCGGGATACGAGCAGTACTTC,CASSAGYEQYF
.,TRBV9,TRBJ1-1,15,many,TGTGCCAGCAGCGTAGCGGGACAAACGAACACTGAAGCTTTCTTT,CASSVAGQTNTEAFF
TRBD2,TRBV7-2,TRBJ2-2,15,many,TGTGCCAGCAGTCGTATACTAGCGGGGGGGAGGGAGCTGTTTTTT,CASSRILAGGRELFF
TRBD2,TRBV5-4,TRBJ2-1,17,many,TGTGCCAGCAGCTTGGTATTAGCGGGAGCCGTGGATAATGAGCAGTTCTTC,CASSLVLAGAVDNEQFF
TRBD2,TRBV7-7,TRBJ2-1,13,many,TGTGCCAGCAGCCCAAACGGGGGGTCGGAGCAGTTCTTC,CASSPNGGSEQFF
.,TRBV9,TRBJ2-5,15,many,TGTGCCAGCAGCGTAGGAAGCCGGTGGGAGGAGACCCAGTACTTC,CASSVGSRWEETQYF
TRBD1,TRBV7-9,TRBJ1-1,13,many,TGTGCCATTTGGGACAGAATGAACACTGAAGCTTTCTTT,CAIWDRMNTEAFF
.,TRBV2,TRBJ1-5,16,many,TGTGCCAGCAGTTCCACTCAGGGGCACCTCAATCAGCCCCAGCATTTT,CASSSTQGHLNQPQHF
TRBD2,TRBV4-2,TRBJ2-7,15,medium-sized,TGTGCCAGCAGCCAAGACGGACTAGGGGCTTACGAGCAGTACTTC,CASSQDGLGAYEQYF
.,TRBV19,TRBJ1-2,15,many,TGTGCCAGTAGTATGGGGACACGGAGTGGGTATGGCTACACCTTC,CASSMGTRSGYGYTF
TRBD1,TRBV5-1,TRBJ2-7,17,.,TGCGCCAGCAGCTCGGGGGTTCTCAGGACAGGGGGCGGCGAGCAGTACTTC,CASSSGVLRTGGGEQYF
.,TRBV6-1,TRBJ2-2,14,many,TGTGCCAGCAGACAGGGTAGGGACACCGGGGAGCTGTTTTTT,CASRQGRDTGELFF
TRBD1,TRBV6-1,TRBJ1-2,15,many,TGTGCCAGCAGCGAGACAGGGGGCCTTAACTATGGCTACACCTTC,CASSETGGLNYGYTF
.,TRBV9,TRBJ2-1,16,many,TGTGCCAGCAGCGTAGAGGGTGGGAGGTACTACAATGAGCAGTTCTTC,CASSVEGGRYYNEQFF
.,TRBV19,TRBJ1-1,12,medium-sized,TGTGCCAGTAGTCCAACAGGGACTGAAGCTTTCTTT,CASSPTGTEAFF
.,TRBV10-3,TRBJ2-1,15,many,TGTGCCATCAGTGAAAACAGCCTCTCCTACAATGAGCAGTTCTTC,CAISENSLSYNEQFF
.,TRBV12-5,TRBJ2-3,15,medium-sized,TGTGCTAGTGGTCTCCGGCCAGGGAGCACAGATACGCAGTATTTT,CASGLRPGSTDTQYF
TRBD1,TRBV7-3,TRBJ2-1,14,medium-sized,TGTGCCAGCAGCCCCGGGACAGGGGACAATGAGCAGTTCTTC,CASSPGTGDNEQFF
.,TRBV6-1,TRBJ1-5,14,many,TGTGCCAGCAGGAGACAGTACCTTAATCAGCCCCAGCATTTT,CASRRQYLNQPQHF
TRBD2,TRBV7-8,TRBJ2-3,17,few,TGTGCCAGCAGCTCCCAGGATAGCGGGAGGCCCACAGATACGCAGTATTTT,CASSSQDSGRPTDTQYF
TRBD2,TRBV5-1,TRBJ2-1,15,many,TGCGCCAGCAGCCATACTAGCGTAAGTTACAATGAGCAGTTCTTC,CASSHTSVSYNEQFF
TRBD2,TRBV30,TRBJ2-1,14,many,TGTGCCGGAGCGGGGTTAATCACCTACAATGAGCAGTTCTTC,CAGAGLITYNEQFF
TRBD1,TRBV19,TRBJ2-5,13,many,TGTGCCAGTAGCCCAGGGGGCGCGGAGACCCAGTACTTC,CASSPGGAETQYF
TRBD2,TRBV6-7,TRBJ2-1,15,many,TGTGCCAGCAGTTACTCTGGCGGGAGGTCTATTGAGCAGTTCTTC,CASSYSGGRSIEQFF